The subject of this entry is one T cell receptor beta chain. Here immunoSEQ multiplex PCR was the method, and the copy in TCRdb shows in-frame clones only, minus some. The sample has 300,000 to 450,000 clones, approximately 90% seen once. The entry originates in a study of blood T cell repertoires in COVID-19. Material: peripheral blood. The origin of this receptor is a woman aged 55-69 years with COVID-19, enrolled during active disease.

The CDR3 here is CASSQDQKVGRAFF. Here the CDR3 DNA reads TGTGCCAGCAGCCAAGATCAGAAAGTGGGGAGAGCTTTCTTT. The genes are TRBV3-1 (or the pseudogene TRBV3-2) and TRBJ1-1; D is unresolved. Germline V gives CDR1 LGHDT, CDR2 YNNKEL (reference sequence). Between the trimmed V and J ends, which lost 0 bases and 10 bases, there was a span of 15 bases. This CDR3 comprises 14 residues.